Included here is one T cell receptor (beta chain) sequence, with context. Its target is unknown. This sample was taken from a study of T cells in Graves' hyperthyroidism and ophthalmopathy. Study overall: Peripheral blood samples were taken at initial diagnosis, prior to any treatment.

There were TCR beta CDR3 regions amplified from RNA transcripts. The HTBI set primed first-round TCR CDR3 RT-PCR. TCRdb reprocessed the multiplex PCR reads via MiXCR and lists one record per CDR3 protein. The sample carries about 360,000 distinct CDR3 sequences, about 13% recorded once. The germline CDR1 and CDR2 sequences are SGHAT and FQNNGV. The germline V and J ends were trimmed by 9 bases and 10 bases, with 19 bases remaining between them. The CDR3 extends over 13 amino acids. Study-level findings and limits: Most thyroid clonotypes with frequency above 0.001 were detected in blood.

The chain carries TRBV11-2 and TRBJ2-1, with D unclear. The source of this sequence is a woman between 18 and 29 years old with Graves' hyperthyroidism. The sample taken for sequencing was blood. As DNA, the CDR3 is TGTGCCAGTACCCGCGGCCAGACTGAGGAGCAGTTCTTC. Translating gives CASTRGQTEEQFF.